The subject of this entry is one TCR beta chain. This receptor's antigen is unknown. No much larger clonotype is one base removed from it; base qualities were not supplied. This sample is drawn from a study of blood T cell repertoires in COVID-19 (TCRdb year 2020). At the level of the whole study: The collaborator samples originated in the United States, Italy and Spain and spanned the acute and convalescent phases of COVID-19. Samples came from the ongoing ImmuneRACE study (first 160 participants) plus 1,254 subjects from 6 global collaborators. A freely available public database, intended as a resource for researchers studying the immune response to SARS-CoV-2, is where the repertoires were released. The prospective study material was composed of cDNA or gDNA derived from T cells, B-cell-depleted T cells, or PBMCs. Where HLA class I and class II types were available, the types were taken from metadata supplied by the sample provider, not from assay-based typing. Subjects who had been exposed to COVID-19, were actively infected with it, or had recovered from it provided the deeply sampled blood TCRbeta repertoires that made up the dataset. A de-identified subject ID, COVID-19 status, age in years and sex were almost always included in the sample metadata. Here is what the overall study found, with its caveats: Clinical and demographic metadata were provided uncurated, with the amount varying by source and participant.

A distance of 12 bases separates the germline ends of V and J, which lose 0 bases and 7 bases respectively. For CDR1 and CDR2, the germline V gene lists MNHEY and SVGAGI. The cysteine opens and the phenylalanine closes a CDR3 of 14 amino acids. The retained sequence is limited to the CDR3, 42 bases, with the frame set at the first base. TCRbeta CDR3 regions were amplified from genomic DNA using the immunoSEQ Assay, a bias-controlled multiplex PCR. The authors' analysis ran thus. Within the assay, amplification of reference gene primers was used to estimate how many nucleated cells each sample contained. To quantify the absolute abundance of each unique TCRbeta CDR3 rearrangement, sequence reads were collapsed and filtered. Productive Simpson clonality was computed per sample as the square root of Simpson's diversity index over productive rearrangements. Held by TCRdb, this immuneACCESS table contains in-frame sequences only and omits some clones. Under half of the omission traces to an unresolved V gene where checked; the cause of the rest is unknown. V and J calls and clone size are those listed in that table; D and trimming were worked out from the DNA. A total of approximately 120,000 clones appear in this sample, about 80% of them only once. Roughly a tenth of the sample is in the top ten clones.

The collaborating institutions used their own protocols to collect whole blood in K2EDTA tubes. For TCRbeta analysis, collaborators shipped samples as frozen whole blood, isolated PBMCs, or DNA extracted from either of those sample types. Material for sequencing was peripheral blood. This receptor was taken from a human donor in a cohort sampled during active COVID-19. The rearranged chain carries TRBV6-5 and TRBJ2-5; no D gene can be assigned with confidence. In nucleotides, the sequence is TGTGCCAGCAGTTACTCGACGGGTGCGAGGACCCAGTACTTC. It translates as CASSYSTGARTQYF.